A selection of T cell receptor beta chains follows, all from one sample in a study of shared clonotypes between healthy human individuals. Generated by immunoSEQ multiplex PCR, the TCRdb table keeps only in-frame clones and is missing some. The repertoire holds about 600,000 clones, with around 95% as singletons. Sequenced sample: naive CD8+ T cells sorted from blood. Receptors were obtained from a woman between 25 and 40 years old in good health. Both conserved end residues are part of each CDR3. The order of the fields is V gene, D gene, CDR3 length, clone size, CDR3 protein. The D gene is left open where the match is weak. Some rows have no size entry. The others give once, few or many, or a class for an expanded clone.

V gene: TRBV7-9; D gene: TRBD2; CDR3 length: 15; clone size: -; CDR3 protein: CASSLVPSGSYEQYF
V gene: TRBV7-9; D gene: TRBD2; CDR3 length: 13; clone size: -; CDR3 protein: CASSLPGGLEQYF
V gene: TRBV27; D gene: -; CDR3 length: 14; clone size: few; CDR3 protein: CASSTTGGNQPQHF
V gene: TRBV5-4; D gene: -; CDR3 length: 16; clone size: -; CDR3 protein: CASSVMGGLSSYEQYF
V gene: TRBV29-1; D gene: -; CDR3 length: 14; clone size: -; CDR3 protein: CSVEPEVSYNEQFF
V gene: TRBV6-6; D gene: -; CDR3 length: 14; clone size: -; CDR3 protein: CASSYWPANYGYTF
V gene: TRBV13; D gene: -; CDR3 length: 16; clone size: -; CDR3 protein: CASSFEKGYSGNTIYF
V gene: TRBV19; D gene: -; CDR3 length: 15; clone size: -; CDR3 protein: CATQSGSVGGYGYTF
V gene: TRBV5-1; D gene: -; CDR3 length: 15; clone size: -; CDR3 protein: CASSPGTDMNTEAFF
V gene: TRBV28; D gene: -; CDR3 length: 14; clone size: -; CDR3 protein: CASSLTGGNQPQHF
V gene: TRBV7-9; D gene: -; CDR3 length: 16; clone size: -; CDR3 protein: CASSLGDSPVYNEQFF
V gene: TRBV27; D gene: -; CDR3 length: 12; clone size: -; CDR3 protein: CASSLLGDTQYF
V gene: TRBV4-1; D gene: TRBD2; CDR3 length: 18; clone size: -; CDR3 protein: CASSQASPSGYTYNEQFF
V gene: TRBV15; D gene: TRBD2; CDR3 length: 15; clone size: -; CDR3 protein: CATSRGIAGGNEQYF
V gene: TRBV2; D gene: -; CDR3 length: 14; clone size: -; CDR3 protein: CASSEVNGYTEAFF
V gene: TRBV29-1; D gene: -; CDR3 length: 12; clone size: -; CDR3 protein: CSVQTDSYEQYF
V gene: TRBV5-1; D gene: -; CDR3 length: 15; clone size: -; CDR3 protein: CASSTRQVGTDTQYF
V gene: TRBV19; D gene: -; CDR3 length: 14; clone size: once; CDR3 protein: CASSTRGGKTEAFF
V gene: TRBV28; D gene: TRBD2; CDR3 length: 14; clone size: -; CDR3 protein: CASSLGAGAYEQYF
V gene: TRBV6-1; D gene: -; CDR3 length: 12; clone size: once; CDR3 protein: CASSEDPLEQYF
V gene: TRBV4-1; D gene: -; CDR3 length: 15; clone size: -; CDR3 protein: CASSQPTGQTYEQYF
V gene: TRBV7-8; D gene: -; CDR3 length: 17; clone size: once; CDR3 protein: CASSLALQGSPYNEQFF
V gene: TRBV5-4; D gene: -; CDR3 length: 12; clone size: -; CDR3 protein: CASNDGSYEQYF
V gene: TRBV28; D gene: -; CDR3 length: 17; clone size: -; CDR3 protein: CASSPYPEGRNFYGYTF
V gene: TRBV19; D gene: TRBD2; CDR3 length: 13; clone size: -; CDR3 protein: CASSMIAGETQYF
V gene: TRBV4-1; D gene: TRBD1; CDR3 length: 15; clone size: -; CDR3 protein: CASSHPGTGFYEQFF
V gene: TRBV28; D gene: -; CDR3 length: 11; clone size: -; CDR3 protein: CASSPNEKLFF
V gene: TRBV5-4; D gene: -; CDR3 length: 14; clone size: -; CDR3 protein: CASSLVENTGELFF
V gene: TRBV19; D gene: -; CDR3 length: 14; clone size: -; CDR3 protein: CASSFYHLTGELFF
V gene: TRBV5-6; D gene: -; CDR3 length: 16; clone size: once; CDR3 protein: CASSPSLRPYQETQYF
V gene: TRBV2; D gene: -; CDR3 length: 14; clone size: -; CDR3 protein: CASTSRNPSYEQYF
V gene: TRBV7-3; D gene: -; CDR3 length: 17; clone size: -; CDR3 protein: CASSLKGGQGFQETQYF
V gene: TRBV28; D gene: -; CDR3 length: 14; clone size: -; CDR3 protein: CASSLQGAYREQYF
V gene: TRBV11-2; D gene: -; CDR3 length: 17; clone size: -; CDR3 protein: CASSLESTSGRGETQYF
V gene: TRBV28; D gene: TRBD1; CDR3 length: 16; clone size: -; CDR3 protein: CASSLSAGTAGYEQYF
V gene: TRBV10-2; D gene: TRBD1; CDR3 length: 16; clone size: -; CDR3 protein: CASSEYRGLSVHTIYF